The entry that follows covers one T cell receptor beta chain sequence. These data originate in a study of blood T cell repertoires in COVID-19. Study-wide context: Italy, Spain and the United States were the sources of the convalescent and acute COVID-19 samples.

Original handling: Nucleated cell counts were estimated from reference gene primer amplification. The data were produced by immunoSEQ multiplex PCR, yet TCRdb's version contains in-frame clones alone and is incomplete. The V and J calls and clone size were taken over from that table, and D and trimming were inferred from the DNA. The data contain about 220,000 clones, 80% of them singletons. The CDR3 is 14 amino acids. Trimming removed 1 base from V and 6 bases from J, with 9 bases in between. The germline V gene encodes CDR1 SGHNT and CDR2 YENEEA. J is TRBJ2-2 and V is TRBV11-3; D unclear. Sequencing input: peripheral blood. The sequence derives from a woman aged 65 to 85 with acute or convalescent COVID-19. As DNA, the CDR3 is TGTGCCAGCAGCTTAGCTTCTAACGCCGGGGAGCTGTTTTTT. Its protein is CASSLASNAGELFF.